The rows below give T cell receptor beta chains drawn from one sample of a study of T cell responses to AZD1222 COVID-19 vaccine. Data came from immunoSEQ multiplex PCR; TCRdb stores just in-frame clones and leaves some out. This repertoire shows tens of thousands of clones, 85% to 90% found once; its top ten account for approximately 5%. The sample here was peripheral blood, taken 28 days after the second AZD1222 dose. Source of these receptors: an adult who received the AZD1222 COVID-19 vaccine. The CDR3 runs from the conserved cysteine through the conserved F or W. Rows give clone size only sometimes, using once, few, many, or a class for an expanded clone.

v_call	j_call	clone_size	cdr3_aa
TRBV5-1	TRBJ2-1	-	CASSFGTSGHSYNEQFF
TRBV6-1	TRBJ1-5	-	CASSGQGPGSNQPQHF
TRBV27	TRBJ2-3	-	CASSFNSDTQYF
TRBV6-2/TRBV6-3	TRBJ2-2	-	CASSRQRWDTGELFF
TRBV20-1	TRBJ1-1	-	CSARRQAEAFF
TRBV2	TRBJ2-7	-	CASKPQPSYEQYF
TRBV10-3	TRBJ1-5	-	CAISTDRDKAQPQHF
TRBV30	TRBJ1-1	-	CAWEVPGRFWAEAFF
TRBV19	TRBJ1-5	many	CASSIGGGSNQPQHF
TRBV4-1	TRBJ1-2	-	CASSQDGAGGYGYTF
TRBV3-1/TRBV3-2	TRBJ2-7	-	CASSQTDRGQYEQYF
TRBV7-3	TRBJ1-6	-	CASSLTGQGSPLHF
TRBV7-3	TRBJ2-5	-	CASSSRTGETQYF
TRBV7-8	TRBJ2-7	-	CASSLATVDLSYEQYF
TRBV6-5	TRBJ1-2	-	CASSPPGQTNYGYTF
TRBV7-6	TRBJ1-6	-	CASTGDSYSPLHF
TRBV4-1	TRBJ1-2	-	CASSQGSTGFGYTF
TRBV2	TRBJ2-2	-	CASSGQGMGELFF
TRBV15	TRBJ2-7	-	CATSRAGQASYEQYF
TRBV7-2	TRBJ1-5	-	CASSLEYSQPQHF
TRBV25-1	TRBJ1-2	-	CASSVGRGYGYTF
TRBV3-1/TRBV3-2	TRBJ1-1	once	CASSQGAETEAFF
TRBV9	TRBJ1-2	-	CASSQMDRVGGYTF